The 22 T cell receptor beta chains below were found in one sample sequenced in a study of patients and donors after allogeneic stem cell transplantation. TCRdb re-called the RT-PCR reads with MiXCR, one entry per CDR3 protein. The top ten clones hold approximately 32% of a sample with approximately 200,000 distinct CDR3 sequences, 41% of them seen once. Sequenced sample: blood, either unsorted or a sorted T cell fraction (not recorded which). Receptors originate from a human donor who was either an allogeneic HSCT recipient or a stem cell or donor lymphocyte infusion donor (not recorded which). It is not recorded whose cells these are; they may come from a transplant donor.

The genes are TRBV6-5 and TRBJ2-7, with 7 bases fitting TRBD1. This CDR3 is built from 12 residues. V dropped 5 bases and J dropped 5; count of bases not matched to a gene: 3. Per the germline V gene, CDR1 is MNHEY and CDR2 is SVGAGI. CDR3 nucleotide sequence: TGTGCCAGCAGTGACGGGACAGACGAGCAGTACTTC. It specifies CASSDGTDEQYF.

The chain couples TRBV6-2 or TRBV6-3 to TRBJ1-5; D gene uncertain. The CDR3 length is 12 residues. Germline CDR1 and CDR2: MNHEY and SVGEGT. Trimming pared 9 bases from V and 3 bases from J, leaving 9 bases between. The CDR3 spells CASGESNQPQHF. CDR3 in DNA: TGTGCCAGTGGGGAGTCCAATCAGCCCCAGCATTTT.

The CDR3 is CASSGLGTQYF. The CDR3 coding sequence is TGTGCCAGCAGTGGCTTGGGTACGCAGTATTTT. This chain links TRBV27 with TRBJ2-3; no firm D call. The CDR3 extends over 11 amino acids. Trimming stripped 5 bases from V and 8 bases from J, with 8 bases between. Germline loops: CDR1 MNHEY, CDR2 SMNVEV (reference sequence).

This clonotype was found once. This chain joins TRBV2 and TRBJ2-7, with 13 bases aligning to TRBD2. The CDR3 spans 16 residues. Germline CDR1 reads SNHLY; CDR2 reads FYNNEI. After removal of 5 bases from V and 2 bases from J, the junction contained 6 bases not matched to a gene. The CDR3: CASSYPGTSGTYEQYF. As DNA, the CDR3 is TGTGCCAGCAGTTACCCCGGGACTAGCGGGACCTACGAGCAGTACTTC.

The CDR3: CASSLLQGRGNQPQHF. The CDR3 nucleotides are TGTGCCAGCAGTCTTTTACAGGGAAGGGGCAATCAGCCCCAGCATTTT. This sequence joins TRBV28 and TRBJ1-5; D might be TRBD1 (6 bases). The CDR3 contains 16 residues. Germline CDR1 MDHEN, CDR2 SYDVKM. V lost 5 bases to trimming and J lost 2 bases, with 16 bases between them.

This clonotype was observed a single time. This chain uses TRBV4-2 with TRBJ2-5; D unclear. Trimming stripped 0 bases from V and 0 bases from J, with 14 bases between. The CDR3 runs to 17 residues. Germline V lookup: CDR1 LGHNA, CDR2 YNFKEQ. The CDR3 protein is CASSQDPAIRYQETQYF. DNA for the CDR3: TGTGCCAGCAGCCAAGATCCGGCAATAAGGTACCAAGAGACCCAGTACTTC.

V is TRBV5-1 and J is TRBJ2-5; perhaps TRBD2 as D (6 bases). With 5 bases removed from V and 1 base from J, the gap between germline ends came to 15 bases. This CDR3 region has 15 residues. Per germline, CDR1 SGHRS and CDR2 YFSETQ. CDR3 residues: CASSTGRTIQETQYF. DNA for the CDR3: TGCGCCAGCAGTACCGGGAGAACGATCCAAGAGACCCAGTACTTC.

This clonotype was recorded a few times. This rearrangement joins TRBV5-1 to TRBJ1-1; no reliable D call. The CDR3 consists of 13 residues. CDR1 is SGHRS, CDR2 YFSETQ, per germline. The germline V and J ends were trimmed by 5 bases and 2 bases, with 10 bases remaining between them. Here the CDR3 DNA reads TGCGCCAGCAGGGAGGAGGGCAACACTGAAGCTTTCTTT. It encodes CASREEGNTEAFF.

The chain combines TRBV27 with TRBJ1-1; tentative D call: TRBD1 (6 bases). Looked up from germline, CDR1 is MNHEY and CDR2 is SMNVEV (reference sequence). Between the trimmed V and J ends, which lost 5 bases and 13 bases, there was a span of 14 bases. The CDR3 totals 11 residues. CDR3 protein: CASSQGTWVFF. The CDR3 DNA follows: TGTGCCAGCAGTCAAGGGACATGGGTTTTCTTT.

This clonotype was recorded a few times. Germline and junction disagree at one end, which may indicate a read error. This chain joins TRBV7-7 and TRBJ2-2, with TRBD1 identical over 8 bases. The V gene's germline CDR1 is SSHAT and CDR2 FNYEAQ (reference sequence). The CDR3 has 14 residues. CDR3 sequence: CASSSDRAAGELFF. The CDR3 nucleotides read TGTGCTAGCAGCTCGGACAGGGCGGCCGGGGAGCTGTTTTTT. The whole variable domain, filled in from reference TRBV7-7 and TRBJ2-2, reads GAGVSQSPRYKVTKRGQDVTLRCDPISSHATLYWYQQALGQGPEFLTYFNYEAQPDKSGLPSDRFSAERPEGSISTLTIQRTEQRDSAMYRCASSSDRAAGELFFGEGSRLTVL.

This clonotype has more than one count but fewer than ten. The chain combines TRBV15 with TRBJ2-3, with D possibly TRBD1 on 5 matching bases. The V and J ends lost 0 bases and 4 bases respectively, with 17 bases between them. CDR1 LNHNV and CDR2 YYDKDF come from the germline V gene (reference sequence). CDR3 length equals 17 residues. The CDR3 coding sequence is TGTGCCACCAGCAGAGAAGGCAGGGTGGTGTTGGCAGATACGCAGTATTTT. This translates into CATSREGRVVLADTQYF.

The chain joins TRBV6-1 to TRBJ1-5; D possibly corresponds to TRBD1 (6 bases). The CDR3 is made up of 15 amino acids. Trimming took off 7 bases at V and 7 bases at J, with 20 bases between the two ends. Germline V gene data show CDR1 as MNHNS and CDR2 as SASEGT. The CDR3, as DNA: TGTGCCAGCAATCCGCCTGGGGGCTTGGACCAGCCCCAGCATTTT. Encoded protein: CASNPPGGLDQPQHF.

The sample holds a few counts of this clonotype. This chain links TRBV29-1 with TRBJ1-1; tentative D call: TRBD1 (5 bases). The V end lost 1 base, the J end lost 6 bases, and 15 bases lay between the germline ends. This CDR3 comprises 14 residues. Germline-derived CDR1 and CDR2 are SQVTM and ANQGSEA. The CDR3 nucleotides read TGCAGCGTTGAAGGTCTCAGGGCGGTAGCTGAAGCTTTCTTT. This gives the protein CSVEGLRAVAEAFF.

The V call is TRBV7-3, the J call TRBJ1-1, with D possibly being TRBD1 (5 bases). The CDR3 runs to 16 residues. V shed 5 bases and J shed 0 bases, with 16 bases lying between them. The V gene's germline CDR1 is SGHTA and CDR2 FQGTGA. CDR3 residues: CASSNTGPNVNTEAFF. As DNA, the CDR3 is TGTGCCAGCAGCAATACAGGTCCCAACGTGAACACTGAAGCTTTCTTT.

The chain couples TRBV15 to TRBJ1-1; D is undetermined. V shed 0 bases and J shed 5 bases, with 7 bases lying between them. Germline lookup yields CDR1 LNHNV and CDR2 YYDKDF (reference sequence). The CDR3 length is 13 residues. This CDR3 reads CATSRDWRTEAFF. The DNA for the CDR3 is TGTGCCACCAGCAGAGATTGGAGGACTGAAGCTTTCTTT.

V and J are TRBV29-1 and TRBJ2-1; 12 bases are a match to TRBD2. The germline gives CDR1 SQVTM, CDR2 ANQGSEA. The trim removed 7 bases at V and 8 bases at J, leaving 9 bases unmatched. This CDR3 contains 14 residues. DNA for the CDR3: TGCAGCGAGGTTCTAGCGGGAGGGCCCCATGAGCAGTTCTTC. This gives the protein CSEVLAGGPHEQFF.

The rearrangement links TRBV12-3 or TRBV12-4 to TRBJ1-2; 9 bases fit TRBD1. The CDR3 length is 16 residues. V gave up 6 bases and J gave up 0 bases; unmatched junction bases: 8. DNA for the CDR3: TGTGCCAGCAGCTCCGGACAGGGGCTAGCTAACTATGGCTACACCTTC. Translated, it gives CASSSGQGLANYGYTF.

This clonotype was counted between two and nine times. For the CDR3, the DNA is TGTGCCAGCAGCCTGGACATTAACTATGGCTACACCTTC. This gives the protein CASSLDINYGYTF. The chain is built from TRBV7-2 and TRBJ1-2; D is possibly TRBD1 (5 bases). Trimming removed 5 bases at V and 1 base at J, with 8 bases between. The CDR3 covers 13 residues. The germline V gene has CDR1 SGHTA and CDR2 FQGNSA. Based on the CDR3 plus reference TRBV7-2 and TRBJ1-2, the full variable domain is GAGVSQSPSNKVTEKGKDVELRCDPISGHTALYWYRQSLGQGLEFLIYFQGNSAPDKSGLPSDRFSAERTGGSVSTLTIQRTQQEDSAVYLCASSLDINYGYTFGSGTRLTVV.

The V gene is TRBV12-3 or TRBV12-4, the J gene TRBJ2-1; 12 nucleotides align to TRBD2. J gave up 5 bases and V 6 bases, and 5 bases lay outside the gene matches. There are 15 residues in the CDR3. CDR3 bases: TGTGCCAGCAGCCCTAGCGGGAGGGACCACAATGAGCAGTTCTTC. As protein: CASSPSGRDHNEQFF.

The chain carries TRBV7-2 and TRBJ2-3; TRBD2 matches at 8 bases. This CDR3 is 14 amino acids long. Looked up from germline, CDR1 is SGHTA and CDR2 is FQGNSA. The V and J ends lost 5 bases and 11 bases, in that order; junction bases with no gene match: 12. CDR3 DNA: TGTGCCAGCAGCCTTGGGGGGGGACTAGTTGAGCAGTATTTT. Its translation is CASSLGGGLVEQYF.

The chain links TRBV6-5 to TRBJ1-3; 8 positions match TRBD1. Germline loops: CDR1 MNHEY, CDR2 SVGAGI. V lost 11 bases, J lost 0 bases, and 12 bases stayed unmatched. This CDR3 has 16 amino acids. As DNA, the CDR3 is TGTGCCTCCAGCCGGGACAGGTCCGTCTCTGGAAACACCATATATTTT. Protein: CASSRDRSVSGNTIYF.

This chain connects TRBV30 to TRBJ2-5; the match to TRBD1 covers 8 bases. Germline loops: CDR1 GTSNPN, CDR2 SVGIG (reference sequence). Trimming cost V 7 bases and J 5 bases; bases outside gene matches: 3. The CDR3 has 11 residues. CDR3 amino acids: CAYGQGETQYF. In nucleotides, the CDR3 is TGTGCCTACGGACAGGGTGAGACCCAGTACTTC.